This T cell receptor (beta chain) was sequenced in a study of shared clonotypes between healthy human individuals. V lost 6 bases to trimming and J lost 1 base; unmatched junction nucleotides: 10. The CDR3 totals 16 residues. Germline V gives CDR1 ENHRY, CDR2 SYGVKD. The table came from immunoSEQ multiplex PCR; TCRdb's copy has only in-frame clones and leaves some out. The sample lists approximately 320,000 clones, about nine tenths occurring once. The J gene is TRBJ2-7, the V gene TRBV10-3, with 9 bases lining up with TRBD1. Material: memory CD8+ T cells sorted from blood. The subset was: CD45RO+ cells pooled with CCR7-negative TemRA cells. The sequence was collected from a man aged 18-30 years in good health. CDR3 protein: CAIRSRGQGLSYEQYF. The CDR3 DNA follows: TGTGCCATCAGATCCCGGGGACAGGGCCTTTCCTACGAGCAGTACTTC.